The 6 T cell receptor beta chains below come from one sample, sequenced in a study of cytomegalovirus exposure and HLA in healthy donors. Using immunoSEQ multiplex PCR, the repertoire was profiled, and TCRdb retains in-frame clones only, with some absent. The data contain about 360,000 clones, just over 85% of them singletons. Material for sequencing was PBMCs. Receptors originate from a woman between 18 and 30 years old in good health and CMV-seronegative.

The rearrangement joins TRBV7-8 to TRBJ1-5, with TRBD1 matching over 9 bases. The CDR3 is 15 residues long. The germline V gene has CDR1 SGHVS and CDR2 FQNEAQ. The V gene end was trimmed by 4 bases and the J gene end by 7 bases; junction bases not matched to a gene: 8. CDR3 region: CASSSGQGPRQPQHF. For the CDR3, the DNA is TGTGCCAGCAGCTCGGGACAGGGTCCCAGACAGCCCCAGCATTTT.

Note on this clone: The junction and the germline gene differ at one end; a read error may be behind it. The chain employs TRBV25-1 and TRBJ2-1; TRBD2 matches 8 bases. The CDR3 length is 14 residues. Germline V gene lookup returns CDR1 MGHDK and CDR2 SYGVNS. This CDR3 reads CASSEWTSYYEQFF. The CDR3 DNA is TGTGCCAGCAGTGAGTGGACTAGCTACTATGAGCAGTTCTTC.

This chain uses TRBV7-9 with TRBJ1-5, with D perhaps TRBD1 (6 bases). V was clipped by 5 bases and J by 2 bases, with 13 bases between them. Germline V gene lookup returns CDR1 SEHNR and CDR2 FQNEAQ (reference sequence). This CDR3 contains 15 residues. The CDR3 is CASSTGQSRNQPQHF. CDR3 in DNA: TGTGCCAGCAGCACTGGACAGTCCCGCAATCAGCCCCAGCATTTT.

The V and J genes are TRBV7-3 and TRBJ1-1; 7 bases agree with TRBD1. The CDR3 consists of 15 residues. Trimming at V came to 1 base and at J to 4 bases, leaving 6 bases not matched to a gene. Germline V CDR1 and CDR2: SGHTA, FQGTGA. CDR3 loop: CASSLRQGVSTEAFF. DNA for the CDR3: TGTGCCAGCAGCTTAAGACAGGGAGTGAGCACTGAAGCTTTCTTT.

This chain joins TRBV5-1 and TRBJ2-7; 7 nucleotides match TRBD1. The CDR3 covers 15 residues. Losses at the gene ends were 2 bases for V and 0 bases for J; bases not matched to a gene: 5. Germline CDR1 and CDR2: SGHRS and YFSETQ. CDR3 DNA: TGCGCCAGCAGCTTTCAGCGACAGGGCTCCTACGAGCAGTACTTC. Translating it yields CASSFQRQGSYEQYF.

The genes are TRBV6-6 and TRBJ1-2; TRBD1 matches 7 bases. The CDR3 spans 16 residues. The V segment lost 0 bases and the J segment 3 bases; nucleotides outside the gene matches: 7. Germline CDR1 and CDR2: MNHNY and SVGAGI (reference sequence). In DNA, the CDR3 is TGTGCCAGCAGTTACTCGAATGTCAGGGGGGACTATGGCTACACCTTC. Its protein is CASSYSNVRGDYGYTF.